This T cell receptor (beta chain) was sequenced in a study of memory CD4+ T cells and cytomegalovirus serostatus. The sort gate was single viable CD3+CD4+CD8-CD45RO+ cells for memory CD4+ T cells. CDR1 and CDR2 from the germline V gene are SGHDT and YYEEEE. This CDR3 has 14 residues. With V trimmed by 5 bases and J by 7 bases, 9 bases remained unmatched. The table came from immunoSEQ multiplex PCR; TCRdb's copy has only in-frame clones and leaves some out. This table holds under 55,000 clones, approximately 78% found once. This clone showed up just a few times. Sequenced material: memory CD4+ T cells from blood. V and J are TRBV5-6 and TRBJ1-2, with 9 bases aligning to TRBD1. This TCR was recovered from an adult in good health and CMV-seronegative. The CDR3 DNA sequence: TGTGCCAGCAGACGTACAGGGGGCGCAGGTGGCTACACCTTC. This codes for CASRRTGGAGGYTF.